This is a list of T cell receptor beta chains from one sample in a study of Graves' ophthalmopathy and Graves' hyperthyroidism. Using its own MiXCR run on the multiplex PCR reads, TCRdb lists one record per CDR3 protein. This sample has some 350,000 distinct CDR3 sequences, with approximately 17% found just once. The sequenced material came from peripheral blood. The origin of the receptors is an adult woman with stable Graves' hyperthyroidism. CDR3s include the opening cysteine and the closing phenylalanine or tryptophan. The D gene is left open where the match is weak. Clone size is stated in some rows and not others, as once, few, many or a class when expanded.

clone_size	d_call	v_call	j_call	cdr3_aa	cdr3_nt
.	.	TRBV4-1	TRBJ2-2	CASSQDAYGELCF	TGCGCCAGCAGCCAAGATGCATACGGGGAGCTGTGTTTT
many	TRBD2	TRBV30	TRBJ2-7	CAGTSDSYEQYF	TGTGCCGGGACTAGCGACTCCTACGAGCAGTACTTC
.	.	TRBV18	TRBJ2-3	CASSPPGGLASRDTQYF	TGTGCCAGCTCACCACCGGGCGGGCTGGCGAGCCGTGATACGCAGTATTTT
many	.	TRBV20-1	TRBJ1-3	CSARDLRGGNTIYF	TGCAGTGCTAGAGATCTGCGGGGTGGAAACACCATATATTTT
many	.	TRBV10-2	TRBJ2-4	CASPWYAKNIQYF	TGCGCCAGCCCCTGGTACGCCAAAAACATTCAGTACTTC
.	.	TRBV18	TRBJ2-5	CVSSPNGEETQYF	TGTGTCAGCTCACCAAACGGGGAAGAGACCCAGTACTTC
many	TRBD2	TRBV12-3/TRBV12-4	TRBJ2-7	CASRPSGRDEQYF	TGTGCCAGCAGGCCTAGCGGGAGGGACGAGCAGTACTTC
many	.	TRBV24-1	TRBJ2-5	CATSETGRSQETQYF	TGTGCCACCAGTGAGACGGGACGGAGCCAAGAGACCCAGTACTTC
many	.	TRBV24-1	TRBJ1-6	CATSDCARSVHAPQGLINSPLHF	TGTGCCACCAGTGATTGTGCCCGCTCGGTTCATGCCCCCCAGGGACTGATTAATTCACCCCTCCACTTT
many	.	TRBV5-1	TRBJ2-5	CASSLVSDQETQYF	TGCGCCAGCAGCTTGGTTTCGGACCAAGAGACCCAGTACTTC
many	.	TRBV20-1	TRBJ2-7	CSAPRQGGTYEQYF	TGCAGTGCTCCCCGCCAGGGGGGTACCTACGAGCAGTACTTC
few	TRBD1	TRBV11-2	TRBJ1-1	CASSVGQGHTEAFF	TGTGCCAGCAGCGTCGGACAGGGGCACACTGAAGCTTTCTTT
many	TRBD1	TRBV7-3	TRBJ1-5	CASSQTRWTGNRAGGPQHF	TGTGCCAGCAGCCAGACGAGATGGACAGGGAATAGGGCCGGGGGTCCCCAGCATTTT
many	TRBD1	TRBV20-1	TRBJ1-1	CSARRVRGGTEAFF	TGCAGTGCTAGAAGGGTCAGGGGGGGAACTGAAGCTTTCTTT
few	.	TRBV5-1	TRBJ2-4	CASSLSVSGLAKNIQYF	TGCGCCAGCAGCTTGAGCGTGTCAGGCCTAGCCAAAAACATTCAGTACTTC
.	.	TRBV7-8	TRBJ2-7	CASSSPGRKILYEQYF	TGTGCCAGCAGCTCACCGGGACGGAAAATCCTCTACGAGCAGTACTTC
many	.	TRBV28	TRBJ1-5	CASSLPGGSYSNQPQHF	TGTGCCAGCAGTTTACCCGGGGGCAGCTATAGCAATCAGCCCCAGCATTTT
many	TRBD1	TRBV12-3/TRBV12-4	TRBJ1-1	CASSPNRGRRTEAFF	TGTGCCAGCAGTCCGAACAGGGGGCGGAGAACTGAAGCTTTCTTT
many	.	TRBV7-2	TRBJ1-3	CASSLGQRNTIYF	TGTGCCAGCAGCTTAGGGCAGCGGAACACCATATATTTT
many	.	TRBV7-2	TRBJ1-1	CASSLEGAGNTEAFF	TGTGCCAGCAGCTTAGAGGGTGCCGGGAACACTGAAGCTTTCTTT
.	TRBD1	TRBV6-2/TRBV6-3	TRBJ2-2	CASSYSSGGDTGELFF	TGTGCCAGCAGTTACTCGTCAGGGGGCGACACCGGGGAGCTGTTTTTT
many	.	TRBV7-2	TRBJ1-5	CASSWDSLNNQPQHF	TGTGCCAGCAGCTGGGACTCACTGAACAATCAGCCCCAGCATTTT
.	TRBD1	TRBV18	TRBJ2-4	CASSPEGTVTLAKNIQYF	TGTGCCAGCTCACCAGAGGGGACAGTGACCCTAGCCAAAAACATTCAGTACTTC
.	.	TRBV15	TRBJ2-5	CATSRDYIEAQYF	TGTGCCACCAGCAGAGACTACATTGAGGCCCAGTACTTC
many	.	TRBV6-2/TRBV6-3	TRBJ2-4	CASSSDFLAKNIQYF	TGTGCCAGCAGTTCCGACTTCCTAGCCAAAAACATTCAGTACTTC
.	.	TRBV3-1	TRBJ1-2	CASSQPLPQGGYGYTF	TGTGCCAGCAGCCAACCCCTTCCCCAGGGAGGATATGGCTACACCTTC
many	.	TRBV4-2	TRBJ2-7	CASSQVGGSLAYEQYF	TGTGCCAGCAGCCAAGTGGGGGGCTCCCTTGCATACGAGCAGTACTTC
many	TRBD1	TRBV20-1	TRBJ1-1	CSARPIDRDPEAFF	TGCAGTGCTAGACCTATTGACAGGGACCCTGAAGCTTTCTTT
many	TRBD1	TRBV5-6	TRBJ1-5	CASSAMTGGNQPQHF	TGTGCCAGCAGCGCCATGACAGGGGGCAATCAGCCCCAGCATTTT
many	.	TRBV7-8	TRBJ2-2	CASSLDRTGELFF	TGTGCCAGCAGCCTAGACCGAACCGGGGAGCTGTTTTTT
many	.	TRBV20-1	TRBJ2-5	CSARFPGQWIQETQYF	TGCAGTGCTAGATTTCCGGGACAATGGATACAAGAGACCCAGTACTTC
many	.	TRBV27	TRBJ2-5	CASSFRGRETQYF	TGTGCCAGCAGTTTTAGGGGCCGGGAGACCCAGTACTTC
many	TRBD1	TRBV28	TRBJ1-1	CASSEMDRKNTEAFF	TGTGCCAGCAGTGAGATGGACAGGAAGAACACTGAAGCTTTCTTT
.	.	TRBV28	TRBJ2-2	CASREGSRHTGELFF	TGTGCCAGCAGGGAGGGGAGTAGGCACACCGGGGAGCTGTTTTTT
many	.	TRBV12-5	TRBJ2-2	CASGLASVAGELFF	TGTGCTAGTGGCTTGGCGTCTGTAGCCGGGGAGCTGTTTTTT
many	TRBD1	TRBV19	TRBJ2-7	CASSSGTGTDEQYF	TGTGCCAGTAGTTCTGGGACAGGGACGGACGAGCAGTACTTC
many	.	TRBV19	TRBJ1-3	CASSSSSLSGNTIYF	TGTGCCAGTAGTTCGTCCTCCCTCTCTGGAAACACCATATATTTT
many	.	TRBV12-3/TRBV12-4	TRBJ1-3	CASSLVASEVGVTIYF	TGTGCCAGCAGTTTAGTCGCCTCGGAGGTGGGAGTCACCATATATTTT
many	.	TRBV5-6	TRBJ1-1	CASSLVGNMNTEAFF	TGTGCCAGCAGCTTGGTTGGGAACATGAACACTGAAGCTTTCTTT
many	.	TRBV7-2	TRBJ2-5	CASSAYRNFQETQYF	TGTGCCAGCAGCGCGTACAGGAACTTTCAAGAGACCCAGTACTTC
few	TRBD2	TRBV4-2	TRBJ2-7	CASSQVIAGDVNEQYF	TGTGCCAGCAGCCAAGTTATAGCGGGAGATGTGAACGAGCAGTACTTC
many	TRBD2	TRBV20-1	TRBJ2-7	CSASVAGGDEQYF	TGCAGTGCTAGTGTAGCGGGAGGGGACGAGCAGTACTTC
many	.	TRBV12-3/TRBV12-4	TRBJ1-1	CASSFVGNTEAFF	TGTGCCAGCAGTTTCGTAGGAAACACTGAAGCTTTCTTT
.	.	TRBV20-1	TRBJ1-1	CIAYGQLLVTEAFF	TGCATTGCTTACGGACAGCTGTTAGTAACTGAAGCTTTCTTT
many	.	TRBV6-8	TRBJ2-7	CASSRTPLYEQYF	TGTGCCAGCAGTCGGACACCCCTCTACGAGCAGTACTTC
many	.	TRBV29-1	TRBJ1-1	CSVVGQANTEAFF	TGCAGCGTTGTGGGGCAAGCGAACACTGAAGCTTTCTTT
few	TRBD2	TRBV2	TRBJ2-7	CASSPVRFSGSDEQYF	TGTGCCAGCAGTCCCGTCCGGTTTAGCGGGAGCGATGAGCAGTACTTC
.	.	TRBV27	TRBJ1-2	CASRTGTMIGYTF	TGTGCCAGCAGAACCGGGACGATGATCGGCTACACCTTC
many	.	TRBV28	TRBJ2-7	CASSLGASLSYEQYF	TGTGCCAGCAGTTTGGGGGCATCACTCTCCTACGAGCAGTACTTC
many	.	TRBV2	TRBJ1-3	CASSELTVSSGNTIYF	TGTGCCAGCAGTGAATTGACCGTGAGCTCTGGAAACACCATATATTTT
many	TRBD1	TRBV10-3	TRBJ2-2	CAISEWGQVNTGELFF	TGTGCCATCAGTGAATGGGGACAGGTAAACACCGGGGAGCTGTTTTTT
.	TRBD1	TRBV14	TRBJ1-2	CASSQVDRGRYGYTF	TGTGCCAGCAGCCAAGTAGACAGGGGCCGCTATGGCTACACCTTC
many	.	TRBV6-5	TRBJ1-5	CASSYSNRGNQPQHF	TGTGCCAGCAGTTACTCGAATCGTGGCAATCAGCCCCAGCATTTT
many	.	TRBV6-1	TRBJ1-1	CASSPKTAMIYTEAFF	TGTGCCAGCAGCCCTAAGACAGCAATGATTTACACTGAAGCTTTCTTT